This entry lists 10 T cell receptor beta chains sequenced from one sample in a study of tumor-infiltrating lymphocytes in primary liver carcinoma. A primer in the constant region served to generate TCR beta cDNA from 450 to 600 ng of total RNA. Researchers made the TCR beta libraries by running three nested multiplex PCR rounds with slightly modified ARM-PCR. Both of the initial two PCR rounds ran for nine to eleven cycles and employed TRBV1-TRBV30 forward primers alongside a C-beta reverse primer. Via MiXCR, TCRdb re-called the multiplex PCR reads, giving one row per CDR3 protein. This sample has tens of thousands of distinct CDR3 sequences, with roughly 80% found just once. Investigators took RNA and DNA out together from about 21-30 mg of unsorted bulk tissue. The sample was liver tumor tissue from sampling region 4. Described subset: tumor region T4, right-lateral pole. Source of these receptors: a woman aged 25-40 years with primary liver carcinoma and hepatitis B virus infection.

Remarks on this clonotype: The CDR3 carries no conserved terminal phenylalanine or tryptophan, so it likely arises from a read error. V is TRBV5-4 and J is TRBJ1-6, with a possible D match to TRBD1 (5 bases). In germline, CDR1 is SGHNT, CDR2 YYREEE (reference sequence). The CDR3 runs to 15 residues. The DNA for the CDR3 is TGTGCCAGCAGCCCATGGGCGGGGGATAATTCATCCCTCCACTTG. Its protein is CASSPWAGDNSSLHL.

Worth noting for this clonotype: Compared with germline, one end of the junction differs, possibly owing to a read error. The genes are TRBV4-3 and TRBJ1-4; a weak D match, TRBD1 (6 bases). The CDR3 length is 17 residues. From germline, CDR1 is LGHNA and CDR2 YSLEER. CDR3 amino acids: CASSQDMGGGSNEKLFF. DNA for the CDR3: TGCGCCAGCAGCCAAGACATGGGGGGGGGCTCTAATGAGAAACTGTTCTTT.

This clonotype was detected many times. The rearrangement uses TRBV28 and TRBJ2-5; 10 bases agree with TRBD1. The V segment lost 5 bases and the J segment 4 bases; nucleotides outside the gene matches: 4. The CDR3 is made up of 14 amino acids. Germline-derived CDR1 and CDR2 are MDHEN and SYDVKM. DNA of the CDR3: TGTGCCAGCAGTAACCGGGACAGGGGAGAGACCCAGTACTTC. This gives the protein CASSNRDRGETQYF.

About this clonotype itself: This is likely a read error, given that the CDR3 carries no conserved phenylalanine or tryptophan at its end. The rearrangement links TRBV11-2 to TRBJ1-3; a weak D match, TRBD1 (6 bases). The CDR3 length is 15 residues. Germline CDR1 reads SGHAT; CDR2 reads FQNNGV. CDR3 residues: CAISSYRETGNTIYI. The CDR3 DNA is TGTGCCATCAGCTCATACAGGGAGACTGGAAACACCATATATATT.

This clonotype was detected a few times. At one end the junction does not follow the germline gene, possibly because of a read error. The gene calls are TRBV7-8 and TRBJ2-3; perhaps TRBD2 as D (6 bases). The CDR3 loop spans 17 amino acids. Germline assignment: CDR1 SGHVS and CDR2 FQNEAQ. The CDR3 sequence: CARSLWQLTGVRDTQYF. In DNA, the CDR3 is TGTGCCAGGAGCTTATGGCAACTAACGGGAGTAAGGGATACGCAGTATTTT.

This clonotype was seen many times. V usage is TRBV5-1 and J usage is TRBJ2-2; D is undetermined. V lost 4 bases and J lost 3, with 7 bases in between. The CDR3 contains 13 residues. Germline CDR1 is SGHRS and CDR2 is YFSETQ. This chain's CDR3 is CASSDRDTGELFF. Here the CDR3 DNA reads TGCGCCAGCAGCGATCGCGACACCGGGGAGCTGTTTTTT.

As to this clonotype: A junction boundary mismatches the germline segment, possibly from a read error. The V call is TRBV12-3 or TRBV12-4, the J call TRBJ2-5; D remains ambiguous. The CDR3 is 14 residues long. The DNA of the CDR3 is TGTACCAGCAGTTACCCTGACTCCCAAGAGATCCAGTACTTC. Amino acid sequence: CTSSYPDSQEIQYF.

This clonotype was recorded a few times. Compared with germline, one end of the junction differs, possibly owing to a read error. This chain joins TRBV6-1 and TRBJ1-1, with 7 nucleotides matching TRBD1. This CDR3 has 15 amino acids. CDR1 is MNHNS, CDR2 SASEGT, per germline. The CDR3, as DNA: TGTGCCAGCGATTTTTTGACAGGGATGAACGCTGAAGCTTTCTTT. It specifies CASDFLTGMNAEAFF.

This clonotype was picked up one time. The junction departs from the called germline gene at one end, perhaps through a read error. The V call is TRBV4-3, the J call TRBJ2-7; 8 nucleotides align to TRBD1. In germline, CDR1 is LGHNA, CDR2 YSLEER. This CDR3 has 15 amino acids. The CDR3 sequence: CASSQDPWTGWEQYF. The CDR3 region has the DNA TGCGCCAGCAGTCAAGATCCATGGACAGGGTGGGAGCAGTACTTC.

This clonotype was counted only a few times. The germline gene is not matched at one end of the junction; a read error may be the cause. This chain joins TRBV11-3 and TRBJ2-1; 10 bases are a match to TRBD2. This CDR3 comprises 15 residues. Germline assignment: CDR1 SGHNT and CDR2 YENEEA. The CDR3 is CASSRPAGGGYEQLF. The CDR3 bases are TGTGCCAGCAGCCGACCAGCGGGGGGGGGGTACGAGCAGTTGTTC.